One and the same sample provided the 29 T cell receptor beta chains below, sequenced in a study of cytomegalovirus exposure and HLA in healthy donors. Both 60 Vbeta primers and 13 Jbeta primers went into the PCR. The table came from immunoSEQ multiplex PCR; TCRdb's copy has only in-frame clones and leaves some out. The sample lists about 77,000 clones, 75% to 80% occurring once. The source material was PBMCs. These receptors all come from a man in his forties in good health and CMV-seronegative.

The chain couples TRBV19 to TRBJ2-3, with 11 bases matching TRBD2. With V trimmed by 6 bases and J by 1 base, 6 bases remained unmatched. The germline gives CDR1 LNHDA, CDR2 SQIVND (reference sequence). The CDR3 runs to 16 residues. Here the CDR3 reads CASRKGGLAGTDTQYF. In DNA, the CDR3 is TGTGCCAGTAGGAAAGGGGGACTAGCGGGCACAGATACGCAGTATTTT. The variable domain in full, with the rest retrieved from reference TRBV19 and TRBJ2-3, is DGGITQSPKYLFRKEGQNVTLSCEQNLNHDAMYWYRQDPGQGLRLIYYSQIVNDFQKGDIAEGYSVSREKKESFPLTVTSAQKNPTAFYLCASRKGGLAGTDTQYFGPGTRLTVL.

V usage is TRBV6-5 and J usage is TRBJ2-7; 7 bases agree with TRBD1. J lost 1 base, V lost 0 bases, and 3 bases had no gene match. Germline CDR1 and CDR2: MNHEY and SVGAGI. The CDR3 runs 15 residues. The CDR3 loop reads CASSYSNRGSYEQYF. The CDR3 nucleotides read TGTGCCAGCAGTTACTCTAACAGGGGATCCTACGAGCAGTACTTC.

This clone was seen once. This sequence joins TRBV4-3 and TRBJ1-3; tentative D call: TRBD1 (5 bases). The CDR3 has 17 residues. Per the germline V gene, CDR1 is LGHNA and CDR2 is YSLEER. The V end was cut by 2 bases, the J end by 0 bases, with 14 bases between. The CDR3 spells CASSQNSQATSGNTIYF. The CDR3 nucleotides are TGCGCCAGCAGCCAAAATTCACAGGCCACCTCTGGAAACACCATATATTTT.

This chain connects TRBV2 to TRBJ2-6; D unresolved. The CDR3 consists of 16 residues. V gave up 5 bases and J gave up 0 bases, with 11 bases separating them. Germline CDR1 reads SNHLY; CDR2 reads FYNNEI. CDR3 DNA sequence: TGTGCCAGCAGTCCGGTATTAAACTCTGGGGCCAACGTCCTGACTTTC. It specifies CASSPVLNSGANVLTF.

The chain employs TRBV29-1 and TRBJ2-7; tentatively, D is TRBD1 (6 bases). V lost 6 bases to trimming and J lost 0 bases, with 12 bases between them. CDR3 length equals 13 residues. Germline CDR1 and CDR2: SQVTM and ANQGSEA. The CDR3 loop reads CSVAGVPSYEQYF. Written as DNA, the CDR3 is TGCAGCGTAGCAGGGGTCCCCTCCTACGAGCAGTACTTC.

This chain connects TRBV6-5 to TRBJ2-1, with D maybe TRBD1 (5 bases). The CDR3 sequence is 11 residues long. Germline-derived CDR1 and CDR2 are MNHEY and SVGAGI. V shed 2 bases and J shed 10 bases, with 6 bases lying between them. The CDR3 region has the DNA TGTGCCAGCAGTTACGGGGCGGAGCAGTTCTTC. This encodes CASSYGAEQFF.

The chain carries TRBV4-2 and TRBJ2-7; 7 nucleotides match TRBD1. With V trimmed by 4 bases and J by 3 bases, 3 bases remained unmatched. Per germline, CDR1 LGHNA and CDR2 YNFKEQ. CDR3 length equals 13 residues. DNA for the CDR3: TGTGCCAGCAGCCCCAGGGACAGCTACGAGCAGTACTTC. Protein: CASSPRDSYEQYF.

The CDR3: CASSSTGTRDEQFF. The CDR3 DNA follows: TGTGCCAGCAGCTCCACCGGGACTAGAGATGAGCAGTTCTTC. The chain has TRBV5-6 and TRBJ2-1; TRBD2 matches 8 bases. J lost 8 bases, V lost 3 bases, and 7 bases had no gene match. CDR1 SGHDT and CDR2 YYEEEE come from the germline V gene. The CDR3 has 14 residues.

This clone was seen just once. The chain is built from TRBV28 and TRBJ1-5; possible D gene TRBD1, 5 bases. Germline V lookup: CDR1 MDHEN, CDR2 SYDVKM. V was shortened by 8 bases and J by 4 bases, with 15 bases between the two germline ends. This CDR3 contains 14 residues. CDR3 in amino acids: CASSPGRVNQPQHF. For the CDR3, the DNA is TGTGCCAGCTCCCCGGGCAGGGTTAATCAGCCCCAGCATTTT. Looking up the rest from reference TRBV28 and TRBJ1-5 gives the full variable domain: DVKVTQSSRYLVKRTGEKVFLECVQDMDHENMFWYRQDPGLGLRLIYFSYDVKMKEKGDIPEGYSVSREKKERFSLILESASTNQTSMYLCASSPGRVNQPQHFGDGTRLSIL.

The chain uses TRBV19 and TRBJ2-6; D not resolved. The CDR3 runs to 16 residues. The germline CDR1 and CDR2 sequences are LNHDA and SQIVND (reference sequence). Trimming left V 4 bases short and J 0 bases short, with 10 bases between. The CDR3 DNA is TGTGCCAGTAGTACGGCAGTAGCCTCTGGGGCCAACGTCCTGACTTTC. Encoded protein: CASSTAVASGANVLTF.

On this clone itself: This sample includes further DNA sequences coding for the same CDR3. The chain has TRBV5-1 and TRBJ2-7; possible D gene TRBD1, 6 bases. CDR1 SGHRS and CDR2 YFSETQ come from the germline V gene. The CDR3 contains 14 residues. The ends were cut back, 0 bases at V and 2 bases at J, with 9 bases in the middle. This CDR3 reads CASSLEAGAYEQYF. The CDR3 DNA follows: TGCGCCAGCAGCTTGGAGGCAGGGGCCTACGAGCAGTACTTC.

This clone was counted only a few times. The CDR3 spells CASRLNHPNTEAFF. DNA of the CDR3: TGCGCCAGCAGGCTAAATCACCCGAACACTGAAGCTTTCTTT. This chain links TRBV4-1 with TRBJ1-1; no reliable D call. Germline V gene data show CDR1 as MGHRA and CDR2 as YSYEKL. This CDR3 is 14 amino acids long. V gave up 6 bases and J gave up 1 base, with 12 bases separating them.

The chain couples TRBV6-5 to TRBJ2-1; TRBD2 matches 10 bases. The CDR3 length is 15 residues. The V gene's germline CDR1 is MNHEY and CDR2 SVGAGI. With V trimmed by 6 bases and J by 5 bases, 7 bases remained unmatched. As DNA, the CDR3 is TGTGCCAGCAGGCCCACTAGCGGGGTACACAATGAGCAGTTCTTC. Translation gives CASRPTSGVHNEQFF.

The chain carries TRBV10-3 and TRBJ2-4, with D perhaps TRBD2 (5 bases). CDR1 and CDR2 from the germline V gene are ENHRY and SYGVKD. This CDR3 has 18 residues. V dropped 4 bases and J dropped 0 bases, with 19 bases sitting between them. CDR3 protein: CAISAYLDGGLAKNIQYF. The CDR3, as DNA: TGTGCCATCAGTGCATACCTGGACGGAGGCCTAGCCAAAAACATTCAGTACTTC.

J is TRBJ2-7 and V is TRBV16, with D possibly TRBD1 on 6 matching bases. V lost 0 bases and J 4 bases, leaving 10 bases between the germline ends. The germline gives CDR1 KGHSY, CDR2 FQNENV. CDR3 size: 14 residues. In nucleotides, the CDR3 is TGTGCCAGCAGCCAATCCCCAACAGGGTACGAGCAGTACTTC. This translates into CASSQSPTGYEQYF. The variable domain in full, completed from reference TRBV16 and TRBJ2-7, reads GEEVAQTPKHLVRGEGQKAKLYCAPIKGHSYVFWYQQVLKNEFKFLISFQNENVFDETGMPKERFSAKCLPNSPCSLEIQATKLEDSAVYFCASSQSPTGYEQYFGPGTRLTVT.

The chain couples TRBV6-6 to TRBJ1-1; a possible D gene is TRBD1 (5 bases). This CDR3 is 15 amino acids long. Trimming took off 0 bases at V and 3 bases at J, with 11 bases between the two ends. Germline V gene sequence: CDR1 MNHNY, CDR2 SVGAGI (reference sequence). Here the CDR3 reads CASSYSVQGDTEAFF. As DNA, the CDR3 is TGTGCCAGCAGTTACTCCGTCCAAGGGGACACTGAAGCTTTCTTT.

The chain recombines TRBV6-6 with TRBJ2-1, with 13 bases lining up with TRBD2. CDR1 is MNHNY, CDR2 SVGAGI, per germline (reference sequence). The CDR3 covers 15 residues. V dropped 6 bases and J dropped 4; count of bases not matched to a gene: 3. The CDR3 sequence: CASRWTSGGYNEQFF. CDR3 nucleotide sequence: TGTGCCAGCAGATGGACTAGCGGGGGTTACAATGAGCAGTTCTTC.

The J gene is TRBJ1-5, the V gene TRBV28, with 10 bases matching TRBD1. The length of the CDR3 is 20 residues. Germline V CDR1 and CDR2: MDHEN, SYDVKM. J gave up 0 bases and V 4 bases, and 15 bases lay outside the gene matches. The CDR3 protein is CASSSLPRDRGFFSNQPQHF. CDR3 in DNA: TGTGCCAGCAGTTCCCTCCCCCGGGACAGGGGATTCTTTAGCAATCAGCCCCAGCATTTT.

The chain links TRBV2 to TRBJ1-5, with 7 bases aligning to TRBD1. The germline V gene has CDR1 SNHLY and CDR2 FYNNEI. Trimming at V came to 0 bases and at J to 1 base, leaving 3 bases not matched to a gene. The CDR3 covers 16 residues. CDR3 sequence: CASSEAPRGSNQPQHF. CDR3 DNA: TGTGCCAGCAGTGAAGCGCCCAGGGGGAGCAATCAGCCCCAGCATTTT. The complete variable domain, with remaining parts taken from reference TRBV2 and TRBJ1-5, reads EPEVTQTPSHQVTQMGQEVILRCVPISNHLYFYWYRQILGQKVEFLVSFYNNEISEKSEIFDDQFSVERPDGSNFTLKIRSTKLEDSAMYFCASSEAPRGSNQPQHFGDGTRLSIL.

The rearrangement uses TRBV29-1 and TRBJ1-1; no reliable D call. The V end lost 3 bases, the J end lost 2 bases, and 10 bases lay between the germline ends. The CDR3 is 13 residues long. The germline CDR1 and CDR2 sequences are SQVTM and ANQGSEA. The CDR3: CSVEGRSNTEAFF. Written as DNA, the CDR3 is TGCAGCGTTGAGGGCAGGTCAAACACTGAAGCTTTCTTT.

This chain links TRBV7-8 with TRBJ1-4; TRBD1 agrees at 9 bases. V was clipped by 5 bases and J by 7 bases; unmatched bases: 8. This CDR3 contains 15 residues. Germline V gene sequence: CDR1 SGHVS, CDR2 FQNEAQ. CDR3 amino acids: CASSTRTGVAEKLFF. CDR3 in DNA: TGTGCCAGCAGCACCCGGACAGGGGTGGCTGAAAAACTGTTTTTT.

The table lists this clone with a count of one. The gene calls are TRBV4-3 and TRBJ2-5, with 7 bases aligning to TRBD2. The length of the CDR3 is 17 residues. Looked up from germline, CDR1 is LGHNA and CDR2 is YSLEER. V lost 0 bases to trimming and J lost 3 bases; unmatched junction nucleotides: 10. The DNA for the CDR3 is TGCGCCAGCAGCCAAGAGCTACTAGCGACAATTAAAGAGACCCAGTACTTC. Translating it yields CASSQELLATIKETQYF.

The chain couples TRBV28 to TRBJ1-2, with D uncertain. Germline assignment: CDR1 MDHEN and CDR2 SYDVKM. There are 14 residues in the CDR3. Trimming left V 6 bases short and J 7 bases short, with 18 bases between. For the CDR3, the DNA is TGTGCCAGCAGCCTAAATGGCCGGGAGGGTGGCTACACCTTC. Residues: CASSLNGREGGYTF.

The chain carries TRBV11-2 and TRBJ1-5; 9 bases are shared with TRBD1. Germline V lookup: CDR1 SGHAT, CDR2 FQNNGV. With V trimmed by 6 bases and J by 5 bases, 8 bases remained unmatched. This CDR3 has 15 amino acids. CDR3 amino acids: CASRSDRGSDQPQHF. In DNA, the CDR3 is TGTGCCAGCAGATCGGACAGGGGATCGGATCAGCCCCAGCATTTT.

The chain combines TRBV11-2 with TRBJ2-1; 9 bases agree with TRBD2. The CDR3 sequence is 13 residues long. Germline loops: CDR1 SGHAT, CDR2 FQNNGV. The V gene end was trimmed by 3 bases and the J gene end by 10 bases; junction bases not matched to a gene: 4. CDR3 DNA sequence: TGTGCCAGCAGCTTGGCCCTAGCGGGGGAGCAGTTCTTC. This encodes CASSLALAGEQFF. The variable domain in full, with the rest retrieved from reference TRBV11-2 and TRBJ2-1, is EAGVAQSPRYKIIEKRQSVAFWCNPISGHATLYWYQQILGQGPKLLIQFQNNGVVDDSQLPKDRFSAERLKGVDSTLKIQPAKLEDSAVYLCASSLALAGEQFFGPGTRLTVL.

The sample holds one count of this clone. V and J are TRBV18 and TRBJ2-7; a weak D match, TRBD1 (8 bases). The germline V and J ends were trimmed by 9 bases and 3 bases, with 21 bases remaining between them. There are 15 residues in the CDR3. Germline CDR1 is KGHSH and CDR2 is LQKENI. CDR3 loop: CASRGQGGWDYEQYF. CDR3 nucleotide sequence: TGTGCCAGTCGCGGACAGGGAGGGTGGGACTACGAGCAGTACTTC. Full variable domain (missing parts from reference TRBV18 and TRBJ2-7): NAGVMQNPRHLVRRRGQEARLRCSPMKGHSHVYWYRQLPEEGLKFMVYLQKENIIDESGMPKERFSAEFPKEGPSILRIQQVVRGDSAAYFCASRGQGGWDYEQYFGPGTRLTVT.

This clone was observed a few times. V usage is TRBV18 and J usage is TRBJ2-5, with 8 bases aligning to TRBD1. The DNA end lines up better with TRBJ2-7; the J call may be wrong. Per the germline V gene, CDR1 is KGHSH and CDR2 is LQKENI. CDR3 length equals 15 residues. The CDR3 sequence: CASSPDIDRGYEQYF. For the CDR3, the DNA is TGTGCCAGCTCACCAGACATCGACAGGGGCTACGAGCAGTACTTC.

As for this clone: An end of the junction differs from the germline gene, which may be a read error. The same CDR3 also results from other DNA sequences found in this sample. V and J are TRBV10-3 and TRBJ2-3, with TRBD2 matching over 11 bases. CDR3 length: 17 residues. Germline loops: CDR1 ENHRY, CDR2 SYGVKD. In DNA, the CDR3 is TGTGCCATCAGTGGCTCTAGCGGGGGGTTATACACAGATACGCAGTACTTT. This translates into CAISGSSGGLYTDTQYF.

The gene calls are TRBV4-1 and TRBJ1-1; 7 bases match TRBD1. With 7 bases clipped from V and 10 bases from J, the junction kept 18 bases outside the gene matches. The CDR3 runs 15 residues. Germline loops: CDR1 MGHRA, CDR2 YSYEKL. CDR3 coding DNA: TGCGCCAGCAAGACGATCGGACAGGCGAAAGCCGCAGCTTTCTTT. Translation gives CASKTIGQAKAAAFF.